This TCR beta chain came from a study of T cells in Graves' hyperthyroidism and ophthalmopathy. Regions amplified from RNA transcripts were the TCR beta CDR3 regions. Primed by the HTBI set, a first-round RT-PCR was run on the TCR CDR3. TCRdb recomputed calls from the multiplex PCR reads with MiXCR, one row per CDR3 protein. The profile shows approximately 49,000 distinct CDR3 sequences, roughly 56% of them singletons. Stability of Graves' hyperthyroidism was defined as absent ophthalmopathy progression within 18 months. On the basis of clinical symptoms, serum thyroxine and TRAb, thyroid ultrasound and orbital computed tomography, diagnoses were made. This clonotype has at least ten counts. Per the germline V gene, CDR1 is DFQATT and CDR2 is SNEGSKA (reference sequence). This CDR3 comprises 15 residues. The ends were cut back, 0 bases at V and 2 bases at J, with 14 bases in the middle.

The chain uses TRBV20-1 and TRBJ2-7; no definite D call. This TCR derives from a man between 18 and 29 years old with Graves' hyperthyroidism. The sequenced material came from peripheral blood or thyroid tissue (not recorded which). The CDR3 reads CSARDIEGKTYEQYF. The DNA of the CDR3 is TGCAGTGCTAGAGATATTGAAGGCAAAACCTACGAGCAGTACTTC.